These 10 T cell receptor beta chains were sequenced from one sample in a study of shared clonotypes between healthy human individuals. Only CD45RO-negative cells positively selected for CCR7 counted as naive CD8 cells, so terminally differentiated effector memory CD45RA+ cells were excluded. TCRdb's copy holds only in-frame clones and misses some; the assay was immunoSEQ multiplex PCR. The table records approximately 2,200,000 clones, approximately 94% of them present only once. Material for sequencing was naive CD8+ T cells from PBMCs. Receptors were obtained from a man aged 18 to 30 in good health. Some clones in this sample may be carry-over from other donors' samples.

This rearrangement joins TRBV6-6 to TRBJ1-4, with D hard to call. This CDR3 is built from 16 residues. Germline V gives CDR1 MNHNY, CDR2 SVGAGI (reference sequence). V was cut by 2 bases and J by 0 bases, with 10 bases left in between. This CDR3 reads CASSYPLAATNEKLFF. CDR3 DNA sequence: TGTGCCAGCAGTTACCCGCTCGCTGCAACTAATGAAAAACTGTTTTTT.

The rearrangement uses TRBV9 and TRBJ2-3; D not resolved. Trimming took off 0 bases at V and 2 bases at J, with 22 bases between the two ends. CDR1 and CDR2 from the germline V gene are SGDLS and YYNGEE. This CDR3 contains 19 residues. The CDR3 coding sequence is TGTGCCAGCAGCGTAGAGGGCTCCTCGTACCTGCTCTCCACAGATACGCAGTATTTT. Its protein is CASSVEGSSYLLSTDTQYF. The entire variable domain, with the rest obtained from reference TRBV9 and TRBJ2-3, is as follows: DSGVTQTPKHLITATGQRVTLRCSPRSGDLSVYWYQQSLDQGLQFLIQYYNGEERAKGNILERFSAQQFPDLHSELNLSSLELGDSALYFCASSVEGSSYLLSTDTQYFGPGTRLTVL.

This chain uses TRBV7-8 with TRBJ1-2; D unresolved. Trimming stripped 0 bases from V and 7 bases from J, with 15 bases between. The CDR3 covers 15 residues. The germline gives CDR1 SGHVS, CDR2 FQNEAQ. The CDR3 DNA follows: TGTGCCAGCAGCTTAGCGCGCCCAGCCTCGGGTGGCTACACCTTC. It specifies CASSLARPASGGYTF.

The chain recombines TRBV7-9 with TRBJ2-5; 12 nucleotides agree with TRBD2. Germline trimming cut 1 base from V and 5 bases from J; bases unmatched to any gene: 2. The CDR3 totals 15 residues. Looked up from germline, CDR1 is SEHNR and CDR2 is FQNEAQ (reference sequence). CDR3 nucleotide sequence: TGTGCCAGCAGCTTAGGGACTAGCGGGAATGAGACCCAGTACTTC. Encoded protein: CASSLGTSGNETQYF.

This clone appeared a few times. The same CDR3 is also encoded by other DNA sequences in this sample. The V gene is TRBV9, the J gene TRBJ1-5; maybe TRBD1 (5 bases). This CDR3 spans 14 amino acids. Germline lookup yields CDR1 SGDLS and CDR2 YYNGEE. Trimming cost V 2 bases and J 4 bases, with 10 bases left between them. The CDR3, as DNA: TGTGCCAGCAGCGTTGGGACTGGGAATCAGCCCCAGCATTTT. Translation: CASSVGTGNQPQHF.

The chain carries TRBV5-4 and TRBJ2-7; TRBD2 matches at 7 bases. Trimming took 4 bases from V and 6 from J; bases not matched to a gene: 4. This CDR3 region has 12 residues. CDR1 and CDR2 (germline): SGHNT, YYREEE (reference sequence). For the CDR3, the DNA is TGTGCCAGCAGCATGGGGGGGAGCGAGCAGTACTTC. Translating it yields CASSMGGSEQYF.

This chain connects TRBV4-1 to TRBJ2-1; D possibly corresponds to TRBD2 (6 bases). V lost 1 base and J 12 bases, leaving 13 bases between the germline ends. Germline loops: CDR1 MGHRA, CDR2 YSYEKL. The CDR3 is 13 residues long. In DNA, the CDR3 is TGCGCCAGCAGCCAAGTTTCGGGGGTTTGGCAGTTCTTC. Amino acid sequence: CASSQVSGVWQFF.

This sequence joins TRBV2 and TRBJ2-7; D is perhaps TRBD2 (6 bases). Germline V gene data show CDR1 as SNHLY and CDR2 as FYNNEI. The CDR3 length is 12 residues. The ends were cut back, 4 bases at V and 7 bases at J, with 11 bases in the middle. This CDR3 reads CASSGGVREQYF. CDR3 coding DNA: TGTGCCAGCAGTGGGGGGGTAAGGGAGCAGTACTTC. The whole variable domain, remainder taken from reference TRBV2 and TRBJ2-7, is EPEVTQTPSHQVTQMGQEVILRCVPISNHLYFYWYRQILGQKVEFLVSFYNNEISEKSEIFDDQFSVERPDGSNFTLKIRSTKLEDSAMYFCASSGGVREQYFGPGTRLTVT.

The rearrangement uses TRBV29-1 and TRBJ2-4, with D maybe TRBD1 (6 bases). V was pared by 7 bases and J by 0 bases, with 19 bases between. Germline V lookup: CDR1 SQVTM, CDR2 ANQGSEA. CDR3 size: 16 residues. In DNA form, the CDR3 reads TGCAGCGCTAGACAGGAAATGGGCTCAGCCAAAAACATTCAGTACTTC. Translation gives CSARQEMGSAKNIQYF.

This clone was recorded once. This chain connects TRBV18 to TRBJ1-4; TRBD1 might be the D (6 bases). V was clipped by 2 bases and J by 7 bases, with 14 bases between them. Germline V gene sequence: CDR1 KGHSH, CDR2 LQKENI. The CDR3 length is 15 residues. The CDR3 bases are TGTGCCAGCTCACCAGAGGGGGAAGAGGGTGAAAAACTGTTTTTT. Residues: CASSPEGEEGEKLFF.